Listed here are 3 T cell receptor beta chains from one sample, sequenced in a study of cytomegalovirus exposure and HLA in healthy donors. Amplification used 60 Vbeta primers and 13 Jbeta primers. Assay: immunoSEQ multiplex PCR; the TCRdb copy retains only in-frame clones and omits some. The data hold around 180,000 clones, with about 80% observed a single time. Sample: PBMCs. These receptors were collected from a woman aged 40 to 50 in good health and CMV-seronegative.

This chain connects TRBV4-1 to TRBJ1-5, with D unclear. Per germline, CDR1 MGHRA and CDR2 YSYEKL. V was cut by 0 bases and J by 2 bases, with 5 bases left in between. The CDR3 covers 14 residues. CDR3 loop: CASSQESGNQPQHF. The CDR3 DNA reads as TGCGCCAGCAGCCAAGAGTCGGGCAATCAGCCCCAGCATTTT.

As to this clone: Relative to the germline gene, one junction end is altered; a read error may explain this. The rearrangement links TRBV7-9 to TRBJ1-2, with 7 bases lining up with TRBD1. CDR1 SEHNR and CDR2 FQNEAQ come from the germline V gene (reference sequence). The CDR3 has 15 residues. CDR3: CSSSISRDSVFGYTF. DNA for the CDR3: TGTTCCAGCAGCATTTCTCGGGACAGTGTGTTTGGCTACACCTTC.

This clone showed up just once. This chain links TRBV7-6 with TRBJ2-3, with 10 nucleotides matching TRBD2. Unmatched junction bases numbered 8, after V lost 5 bases and J lost 6 bases. Germline V gives CDR1 SGHVS, CDR2 FNYEAQ. CDR3 length equals 15 residues. This chain's CDR3 is CASSRYSGRRDTQYF. CDR3 DNA: TGTGCCAGCAGCCGTTATAGCGGGAGGAGGGATACGCAGTATTTT.